The T cell receptor (beta chain) under discussion was sequenced for a study of T cells in Graves' hyperthyroidism and ophthalmopathy. Study-wide results and caveats: From stable hyperthyroidism, ophthalmopathy was set apart by a 13 V-J model.

V dropped 4 bases and J dropped 1 base, with 17 bases sitting between them. The CDR3 extends over 17 amino acids. CDR1 is MGHDK and CDR2 is SYGVNS in the germline V gene. RNA transcripts yielded amplified TCR beta CDR3 regions. HTBI primers were used for first-round RT-PCR of the TCR CDR3. TCRdb reprocessed the multiplex PCR reads with MiXCR, giving one entry per CDR3 protein. The sample consists of roughly 800,000 distinct CDR3 sequences, roughly 40% of them appearing once. Each 10 ml fresh peripheral blood draw supplied the PBMCs. This clonotype was detected many times. The antigen is undetermined. The sample was blood. This sequence originates from a man younger than 30 with Graves' hyperthyroidism. V and J are TRBV25-1 and TRBJ1-3; D perhaps matches TRBD1 (5 bases). DNA of the CDR3: TGTGCCAGCAGTGGAGGGGACCATCCCCGGTCTGGAAACACCATATATTTT. Translated, it gives CASSGGDHPRSGNTIYF.